This T cell receptor beta chain stems from a study of blood T cells in healthy people across ages. Through a sample-barcoded 5' primer and a J-beta primer mix, a second PCR was run for roughly 6 to 11 cycles. Each TCR beta cDNA got a 12-nucleotide random molecular identifier. The study obtained at least 3 million CDR3-containing paired-end reads from every sample. TCRdb reprocessed the 5' RACE reads with MiXCR, giving one entry per CDR3 protein. Among approximately 1.5 million distinct CDR3 sequences listed, about 31% were seen once. Per the germline V gene, CDR1 is MDHEN and CDR2 is SYDVKM. The CDR3 spans 15 residues.

The rearrangement uses TRBV28 and TRBJ2-7, with TRBD2 identical over 8 bases. The tail of the sequence fits TRBJ2-5 better, so the J call may be wrong. This receptor was taken from a young woman in good health. Material for sequencing was blood. The CDR3 sequence: CASSSRIAGLETQYF. CDR3 DNA: TGTGCCAGCAGTTCCCGGATAGCGGGATTGGAGACCCAGTACTTC.